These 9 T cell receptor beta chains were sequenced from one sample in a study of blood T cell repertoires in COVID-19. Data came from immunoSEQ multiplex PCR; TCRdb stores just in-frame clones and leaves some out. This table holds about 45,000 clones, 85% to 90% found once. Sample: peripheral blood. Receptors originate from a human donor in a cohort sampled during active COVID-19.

The CDR3 DNA follows: TGTGCCAGCAGTTACTCCTCCCCTGATACGCAGTATTTT. Residues: CASSYSSPDTQYF. This sequence joins TRBV6-5 and TRBJ2-3, with D unclear. The ends were cut back, 0 bases at V and 6 bases at J, with 7 bases in the middle. Per germline, CDR1 MNHEY and CDR2 SVGAGI. This CDR3 comprises 13 residues.

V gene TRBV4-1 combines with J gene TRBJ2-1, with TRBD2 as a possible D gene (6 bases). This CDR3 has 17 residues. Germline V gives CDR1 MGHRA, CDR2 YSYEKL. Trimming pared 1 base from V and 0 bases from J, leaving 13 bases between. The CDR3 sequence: CASSQGGGGDSYNEQFF. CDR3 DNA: TGCGCCAGCAGCCAAGGGGGTGGCGGGGACTCCTACAATGAGCAGTTCTTC.

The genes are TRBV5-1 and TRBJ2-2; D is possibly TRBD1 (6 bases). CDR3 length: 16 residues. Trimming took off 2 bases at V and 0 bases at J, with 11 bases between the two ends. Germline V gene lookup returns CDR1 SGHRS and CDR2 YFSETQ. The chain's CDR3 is CASSFGGLTNTGELFF. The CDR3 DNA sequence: TGCGCCAGCAGCTTTGGGGGCCTGACGAACACCGGGGAGCTGTTTTTT.

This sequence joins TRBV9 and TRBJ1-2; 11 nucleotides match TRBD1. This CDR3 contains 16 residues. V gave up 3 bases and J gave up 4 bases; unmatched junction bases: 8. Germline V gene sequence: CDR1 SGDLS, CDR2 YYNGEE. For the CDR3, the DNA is TGTGCCAGCAGCGCCCAGGACAGGGGGCTATTCTATGGCTACACCTTC. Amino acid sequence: CASSAQDRGLFYGYTF.

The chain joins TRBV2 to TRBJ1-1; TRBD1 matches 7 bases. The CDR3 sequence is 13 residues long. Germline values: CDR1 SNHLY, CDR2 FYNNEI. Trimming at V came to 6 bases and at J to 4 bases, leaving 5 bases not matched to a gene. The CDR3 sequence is CASREQGFTEAFF. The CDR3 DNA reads TGTGCCAGCAGGGAACAGGGGTTCACTGAAGCTTTCTTT.

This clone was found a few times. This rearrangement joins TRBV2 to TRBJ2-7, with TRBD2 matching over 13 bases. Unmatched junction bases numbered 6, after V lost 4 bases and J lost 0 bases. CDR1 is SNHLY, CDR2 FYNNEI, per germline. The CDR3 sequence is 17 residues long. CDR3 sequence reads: CASSGGLAGSTSYEQYF. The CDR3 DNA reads TGTGCCAGCAGTGGGGGACTAGCGGGGTCCACCTCCTACGAGCAGTACTTC.

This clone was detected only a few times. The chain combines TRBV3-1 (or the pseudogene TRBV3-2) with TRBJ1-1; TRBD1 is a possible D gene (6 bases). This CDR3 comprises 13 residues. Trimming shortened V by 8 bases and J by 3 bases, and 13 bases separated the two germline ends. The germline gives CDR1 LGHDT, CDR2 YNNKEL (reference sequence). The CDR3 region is CASVGGQYTEAFF. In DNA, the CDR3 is TGTGCCAGCGTGGGGGGGCAGTACACTGAAGCTTTCTTT.

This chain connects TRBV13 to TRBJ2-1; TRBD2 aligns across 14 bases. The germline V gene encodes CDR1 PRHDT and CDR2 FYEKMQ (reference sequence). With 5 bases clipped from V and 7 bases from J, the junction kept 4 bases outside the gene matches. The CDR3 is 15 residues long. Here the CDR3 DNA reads TGTGCCAGCAGCCCAGGGACTAGCGGGGGAAATGAGCAGTTCTTC. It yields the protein CASSPGTSGGNEQFF.

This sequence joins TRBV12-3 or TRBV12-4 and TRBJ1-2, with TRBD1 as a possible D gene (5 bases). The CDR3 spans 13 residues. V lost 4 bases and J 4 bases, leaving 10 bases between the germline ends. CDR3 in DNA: TGTGCCAGCAGTTCCCGACAGCTCTATGGCTACACCTTC. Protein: CASSSRQLYGYTF.